Presented here are 31 T cell receptor beta chains from one specimen sequenced in a study of identical twins. TCRdb used MiXCR to reprocess the 5' RACE reads, holding one entry per CDR3 protein. The sample has hundreds of thousands of distinct CDR3 sequences; roughly an eighth are singletons. The sample was also reused in another study, on yellow fever vaccine responses in identical twins.

Sample: PBMCs. The receptors here all came from a woman younger than 35 in good health.

The rearrangement links TRBV27 to TRBJ2-1, with D maybe TRBD1 (5 bases). Germline V CDR1 and CDR2: MNHEY, SMNVEV (reference sequence). The CDR3 runs to 14 residues. The germline V and J ends were trimmed by 5 bases and 8 bases, with 16 bases remaining between them. CDR3 DNA: TGTGCCAGCAGTCCCCAGGGTCCTGGGTATGAGCAGTTCTTC. It codes for CASSPQGPGYEQFF.

V gene TRBV28 combines with J gene TRBJ1-6; 7 nucleotides agree with TRBD1. Germline CDR1 and CDR2: MDHEN and SYDVKM. V lost 5 bases, J lost 9 bases, and 4 bases stayed unmatched. The CDR3 is 13 amino acids. The CDR3: CASSLTGFSPLHF. The CDR3 DNA follows: TGTGCCAGCAGTCTGACAGGGTTTTCACCCCTCCACTTT.

This clonotype showed up just a few times. This rearrangement joins TRBV5-5 to TRBJ2-1; no firm D call. Germline V gene data show CDR1 as SGHKS and CDR2 as YYEKEE (reference sequence). Trimming pared 0 bases from V and 4 bases from J, leaving 11 bases between. The CDR3 has 15 amino acids. Written as DNA, the CDR3 is TGTGCCAGCAGCTTGGCCATGACTCAATACAATGAGCAGTTCTTC. This encodes CASSLAMTQYNEQFF.

This clonotype was seen more than once but under ten times. J is TRBJ2-2 and V is TRBV7-9; D remains unclear. There are 11 residues in the CDR3. V lost 8 bases, J lost 6 bases, and 7 bases lay in between. Germline V gene sequence: CDR1 SEHNR, CDR2 FQNEAQ (reference sequence). In DNA form, the CDR3 reads TGTGCCAGCGGCGACCCCGGGGAGCTGTTTTTT. This codes for CASGDPGELFF.

The chain joins TRBV11-2 to TRBJ1-1; tentatively, D is TRBD1 (5 bases). The CDR3 extends over 15 amino acids. Trimming removed 5 bases at V and 0 bases at J, with 13 bases between. In germline, CDR1 is SGHAT, CDR2 FQNNGV. CDR3 loop: CASSPMTVMNTEAFF. The DNA for the CDR3 is TGTGCCAGCAGCCCCATGACAGTCATGAACACTGAAGCTTTCTTT.

The chain links TRBV12-3 or TRBV12-4 to TRBJ2-1; possible D gene TRBD2, 6 bases. V lost 1 base and J 10 bases, leaving 8 bases between the germline ends. This CDR3 spans 12 amino acids. DNA for the CDR3: TGTGCCAGCAGTTTAGGGCTAGCGGAGCAGTTCTTC. This sequence encodes CASSLGLAEQFF.

This rearrangement joins TRBV10-3 to TRBJ2-1; 9 bases match TRBD1. J gave up 6 bases and V 10 bases, and 13 bases lay outside the gene matches. The CDR3 covers 15 residues. Per the germline V gene, CDR1 is ENHRY and CDR2 is SYGVKD. In nucleotides, the CDR3 is TGTGCCACGACAACCGGGACAGGGCTCGTCAATGAGCAGTTCTTC. It translates to CATTTGTGLVNEQFF.

This clonotype occurred a few times. The chain combines TRBV27 with TRBJ2-5; D remains unclear. V was pared by 7 bases and J by 4 bases, with 22 bases between. The germline V gene has CDR1 MNHEY and CDR2 SMNVEV (reference sequence). The CDR3 has 16 residues. The CDR3 region has the DNA TGTGCCAGCAATCCAAGCTCGGGCGCACCCCGAGAGACCCAGTACTTC. This encodes CASNPSSGAPRETQYF.

This clonotype was seen only a few times. V is TRBV10-3 and J is TRBJ2-1; 11 positions match TRBD2. Unmatched junction bases numbered 5, after V lost 6 bases and J lost 7 bases. The CDR3 is 14 amino acids. In germline, CDR1 is ENHRY, CDR2 SYGVKD. The CDR3 protein is CAIRTGLAANEQFF. In DNA, the CDR3 is TGTGCCATCAGGACGGGACTAGCGGCGAATGAGCAGTTCTTC.

This chain links TRBV6-2 or TRBV6-3 with TRBJ1-6, with a weak D call TRBD1 (5 bases). The germline gives CDR1 MNHEY, CDR2 SVGEGT. Trimming shortened V by 6 bases and J by 4 bases, and 10 bases separated the two germline ends. This CDR3 has 14 residues. The CDR3 region has the DNA TGTGCCAGCAGCCCGACAGAATATAATTCACCCCTCCACTTT. Amino acid sequence: CASSPTEYNSPLHF.

V is TRBV12-3 or TRBV12-4 and J is TRBJ2-1, with 10 nucleotides matching TRBD2. Unmatched junction bases numbered 12, after V lost 6 bases and J lost 7 bases. This CDR3 spans 16 amino acids. The CDR3 loop is CASRRKREGLSNEQFF. The DNA of the CDR3 is TGTGCCAGCAGAAGGAAGCGGGAGGGCCTAAGTAATGAGCAGTTCTTC.

This clonotype was detected only a few times. V and J are TRBV12-3 or TRBV12-4 and TRBJ2-7; maybe TRBD1 (6 bases). CDR3 length: 18 residues. The V and J ends lost 2 bases and 0 bases respectively, with 20 bases between them. DNA for the CDR3: TGTGCCAGCAGTTTAAGGTATGGGGGACAAACTTCCTCCTACGAGCAGTACTTC. Translated, it gives CASSLRYGGQTSSYEQYF.

There are a few counts of this clonotype. The V gene is TRBV11-1, the J gene TRBJ1-1; D is perhaps TRBD1 (6 bases). Between the trimmed V and J ends, which lost 5 bases and 4 bases, there was a span of 26 bases. The CDR3 runs to 18 residues. Germline CDR1 reads SGHAT; CDR2 reads FQDESV (reference sequence). For the CDR3, the DNA is TGTGCCAGCAGCCTGGACCTTACAGGGCCGAGTGGGTTCACTGAAGCTTTCTTT. This encodes CASSLDLTGPSGFTEAFF.

This rearrangement joins TRBV5-1 to TRBJ2-1, with 12 bases that match TRBD2. Germline values: CDR1 SGHRS, CDR2 YFSETQ. The CDR3 runs 16 residues. V was pared by 4 bases and J by 5 bases, with 7 bases of the junction left unmatched. The CDR3: CASSPGLAGLNNEQFF. Written as DNA, the CDR3 is TGCGCCAGCAGCCCCGGACTAGCGGGGCTCAACAATGAGCAGTTCTTC.

This clonotype has more than one count but fewer than ten. J is TRBJ2-3 and V is TRBV10-3; D possibly corresponds to TRBD2 (7 bases). V was clipped by 6 bases and J by 1 base, with 8 bases between them. The CDR3 is made up of 13 amino acids. The germline V gene has CDR1 ENHRY and CDR2 SYGVKD. As DNA, the CDR3 is TGTGCCATCAGCGGGGGGCGCACAGATACGCAGTATTTT. Its translation: CAISGGRTDTQYF.

In this sample, this clonotype turned up a few times. This chain connects TRBV7-9 to TRBJ1-5, with no clear D. This CDR3 has 14 residues. Germline V lookup: CDR1 SEHNR, CDR2 FQNEAQ (reference sequence). The V end lost 9 bases, the J end lost 1 base, and 13 bases lay between the germline ends. The CDR3 coding sequence is TGTGCCAGTGTCCGGACTGGCAGCAATCAGCCCCAGCATTTT. Its protein is CASVRTGSNQPQHF. Using reference TRBV7-9 and TRBJ1-5 for the parts outside the CDR3, the full variable domain is DTGVSQNPRHKITKRGQNVTFRCDPISEHNRLYWYRQTLGQGPEFLTYFQNEAQLEKSRLLSDRFSAERPKGSFSTLEIQRTEQGDSAMYLCASVRTGSNQPQHFGDGTRLSIL.

A few counts support this clonotype. This chain uses TRBV20-1 with TRBJ1-2; D is perhaps TRBD1 (5 bases). Trimming took 6 bases from V and 5 from J, leaving 19 bases between them. The CDR3 totals 14 residues. Germline V gene data show CDR1 as DFQATT and CDR2 as SNEGSKA (reference sequence). CDR3 sequence (DNA): TGCAGTGCCGACCCGGGACGGCACCTTTATGGCTACACCTTC. This gives the protein CSADPGRHLYGYTF.

This clonotype was observed many times. V gene TRBV5-1 combines with J gene TRBJ2-4, with TRBD2 matching over 7 bases. V shed 0 bases and J 3 bases; nucleotides not matched to a gene: 6. CDR1 is SGHRS, CDR2 YFSETQ, per germline. The CDR3 spans 16 residues. CDR3 loop: CASSLGAGFDKNIQYF. The CDR3 region has the DNA TGCGCCAGCAGCTTGGGAGCGGGGTTTGACAAAAACATTCAGTACTTC.

This chain connects TRBV7-6 to TRBJ1-2; D gene uncertain. This CDR3 has 16 residues. Trimming cost V 1 base and J 1 base, with 13 bases left between them. Germline V CDR1 and CDR2: SGHVS, FNYEAQ. CDR3 region: CASSLDHPISNYGYTF. DNA for the CDR3: TGTGCCAGCAGCTTAGACCACCCTATAAGTAACTATGGCTACACCTTC.

V and J are TRBV6-5 and TRBJ2-4, with 8 bases that match TRBD1. The CDR3 consists of 17 residues. Per germline, CDR1 MNHEY and CDR2 SVGAGI. V shed 2 bases, J shed 0 bases, and the junction held 6 bases outside the gene matches. The CDR3 DNA follows: TGTGCCAGCAGTTACAGGGACAGGAGCCTAGCCAAAAACATTCAGTACTTC. It specifies CASSYRDRSLAKNIQYF.

The genes are TRBV4-2 and TRBJ2-1, with 8 bases lining up with TRBD2. V dropped 0 bases and J dropped 2; count of bases not matched to a gene: 6. The germline gives CDR1 LGHNA, CDR2 YNFKEQ. The CDR3 has 17 amino acids. The CDR3 loop is CASSQDSGLETYNEQFF. The CDR3 DNA reads TGTGCCAGCAGCCAAGATTCGGGACTAGAAACCTACAATGAGCAGTTCTTC.

The chain couples TRBV20-1 to TRBJ1-6; D is undetermined. The CDR3 is 11 amino acids. Trimming stripped 6 bases from V and 6 bases from J, with 6 bases between. Per the germline V gene, CDR1 is DFQATT and CDR2 is SNEGSKA (reference sequence). The CDR3 bases are TGCAGTGCGGGTAGTAATTCACCCCTCCACTTT. Translating gives CSAGSNSPLHF.

This chain uses TRBV6-5 with TRBJ2-3, with D perhaps matching TRBD1 (5 bases). Trimming removed 0 bases from V and 3 bases from J, with 10 bases in between. The CDR3 has 15 amino acids. Germline CDR1 reads MNHEY; CDR2 reads SVGAGI. CDR3 nucleotide sequence: TGTGCCAGCAGTTACTCAACAGGCCGGACAGATACGCAGTATTTT. This sequence encodes CASSYSTGRTDTQYF.

This clonotype was seen a few times. The chain carries TRBV28 and TRBJ1-1, with a tentative D call TRBD1 (6 bases). V was shortened by 5 bases and J by 12 bases, with 28 bases between the two germline ends. Germline CDR1 reads MDHEN; CDR2 reads SYDVKM. This CDR3 has 16 amino acids. DNA of the CDR3: TGTGCCAGCAGTCCCCCAGTAGGGGGAGTCTCCTTTGGAACTTTCTTT. Residues: CASSPPVGGVSFGTFF.

This chain connects TRBV9 to TRBJ2-1, with TRBD2 matching over 10 bases. Germline V gene sequence: CDR1 SGDLS, CDR2 YYNGEE. V gave up 0 bases and J gave up 8 bases; unmatched junction bases: 11. This CDR3 is built from 17 residues. This CDR3 reads CASSVDIAGGLRDEQFF. As DNA, the CDR3 is TGTGCCAGCAGCGTAGACATAGCGGGAGGACTCCGGGATGAGCAGTTCTTC.

In this sample, this clonotype turned up many times. The V call is TRBV9, the J call TRBJ1-1; no definite D call. The V gene lost 3 bases and the J gene lost 0 bases, with 6 bases spanning the gap. The germline V gene has CDR1 SGDLS and CDR2 YYNGEE. This CDR3 region has 13 residues. The CDR3 spells CASSEAMNTEAFF. The DNA of the CDR3 is TGTGCCAGCAGCGAGGCCATGAACACTGAAGCTTTCTTT. Together with reference TRBV9 and TRBJ1-1, the CDR3 gives the full variable domain: DSGVTQTPKHLITATGQRVTLRCSPRSGDLSVYWYQQSLDQGLQFLIQYYNGEERAKGNILERFSAQQFPDLHSELNLSSLELGDSALYFCASSEAMNTEAFFGQGTRLTVV.

This clonotype occurred a few times. DNA for the CDR3: TGTGCCAGCAGCTTAGGCTCCAATGGCTACACCTTC. Its translation is CASSLGSNGYTF. The V and J genes are TRBV7-9 and TRBJ1-2, with D unclear. The CDR3 totals 12 residues. With 1 base removed from V and 6 bases from J, the gap between germline ends came to 6 bases. Germline V gene sequence: CDR1 SEHNR, CDR2 FQNEAQ (reference sequence).

V and J are TRBV6-1 and TRBJ2-1; the D gene is possibly TRBD1 (6 bases). Germline-derived CDR1 and CDR2 are MNHNS and SASEGT. V was pared by 2 bases and J by 10 bases, with 12 bases between. CDR3 length equals 13 residues. The CDR3 is CASSETRGREQFF. The CDR3, as DNA: TGTGCCAGCAGTGAAACCAGGGGACGAGAGCAGTTCTTC.

This clonotype was seen only a few times. The genes are TRBV5-1 and TRBJ2-1, with D unresolved. Trimming took 2 bases from V and 8 from J, leaving 14 bases between them. The germline CDR1 and CDR2 sequences are SGHRS and YFSETQ. This CDR3 has 14 amino acids. CDR3 in DNA: TGCGCCAGCAGCTTAGCGTACCAGGCGGATGAGCAGTTCTTC. Amino acids: CASSLAYQADEQFF.

CDR3 DNA sequence: TGTGCCAGCAGTTTATTTAGGGATAATCAGCCCCAGCATTTT. Protein sequence: CASSLFRDNQPQHF. This sequence joins TRBV28 and TRBJ1-5; D call uncertain. CDR1 MDHEN and CDR2 SYDVKM come from the germline V gene. The V end was cut by 1 base, the J end by 4 bases, with 8 bases between. The CDR3 spans 14 residues.

Ten or more counts support this clonotype. The chain carries TRBV7-9 and TRBJ2-1, with D uncertain. CDR1 is SEHNR and CDR2 is FQNEAQ in the germline V gene (reference sequence). Between the trimmed V and J ends, which lost 5 bases and 8 bases, there was a span of 10 bases. The CDR3 contains 12 residues. The CDR3 here is CASSKVAHEQFF. For the CDR3, the DNA is TGTGCCAGCAGCAAGGTTGCGCATGAGCAGTTCTTC.